These 5 T cell receptor beta chains were all obtained from the same sample, sequenced in a study of CD8 T cells in ankylosing spondylitis. Study-wide points: In ankylosing spondylitis blood, a motif of roughly eight highly homologous TCR beta variants appeared characteristic.

Each CDR3 protein is one row after TCRdb ran MiXCR on the 5' RACE reads. Of 700,000 to 1,000,000 distinct CDR3 sequences detected, about 10% appear once; the ten largest clones hold about 0.49%. Their antigens remain unidentified. The sample consisted of blood, either unsorted or a sorted T cell fraction (not recorded which). These receptors all come from a male donor with ankylosing spondylitis.

This clonotype came up a few times. This chain connects TRBV20-1 to TRBJ1-2; 7 nucleotides line up with TRBD1. Losses at the gene ends were 3 bases for V and 7 bases for J; bases not matched to a gene: 5. This CDR3 region has 12 residues. Germline values: CDR1 DFQATT, CDR2 SNEGSKA (reference sequence). The CDR3 nucleotides read TGCAGTGCTAGGGTACAGGGGCTTGGCTACACCTTC. It codes for CSARVQGLGYTF.

This clonotype was picked up a small number of times. The rearrangement links TRBV3-1 to TRBJ2-1; 11 nucleotides match TRBD1. This CDR3 has 17 amino acids. The germline V gene encodes CDR1 LGHDT and CDR2 YNNKEL (reference sequence). Trimming at V came to 2 bases and at J to 4 bases, leaving 7 bases not matched to a gene. The CDR3 is CASSQRIGTGGYNEQFF. The CDR3 nucleotides are TGTGCCAGCAGCCAAAGGATTGGGACAGGGGGTTACAATGAGCAGTTCTTC.

This clonotype came up a few times. This rearrangement joins TRBV7-2 to TRBJ2-3, with a possible D match to TRBD1 (5 bases). Germline lookup yields CDR1 SGHTA and CDR2 FQGNSA. Trimming removed 5 bases at V and 2 bases at J, with 11 bases between. This CDR3 has 14 amino acids. CDR3 bases: TGTGCCAGCAGCCTCGACAGTCTCACAGATACGCAGTATTTT. Protein sequence: CASSLDSLTDTQYF.

V gene TRBV20-1 combines with J gene TRBJ2-7, with a possible D match to TRBD2 (5 bases). Germline values: CDR1 DFQATT, CDR2 SNEGSKA (reference sequence). This CDR3 spans 15 amino acids. Trimming took off 1 base at V and 1 base at J, with 14 bases between the two ends. The CDR3 spells CSARVSGLVSYEQYF. The CDR3 DNA follows: TGCAGTGCTAGAGTGTCAGGACTTGTATCCTACGAGCAGTACTTC.

Only a few counts were recorded for this clonotype. The rearrangement links TRBV24-1 to TRBJ2-1, with D perhaps matching TRBD1 or TRBD2 (5 bases each). The CDR3 runs 14 residues. The V and J ends lost 9 bases and 4 bases respectively, with 15 bases between them. Germline CDR1 KGHDR, CDR2 SFDVKD. The CDR3 protein is CATEGGDRYNEQFF. As DNA, the CDR3 is TGTGCCACCGAAGGAGGAGACAGATACAATGAGCAGTTCTTC.